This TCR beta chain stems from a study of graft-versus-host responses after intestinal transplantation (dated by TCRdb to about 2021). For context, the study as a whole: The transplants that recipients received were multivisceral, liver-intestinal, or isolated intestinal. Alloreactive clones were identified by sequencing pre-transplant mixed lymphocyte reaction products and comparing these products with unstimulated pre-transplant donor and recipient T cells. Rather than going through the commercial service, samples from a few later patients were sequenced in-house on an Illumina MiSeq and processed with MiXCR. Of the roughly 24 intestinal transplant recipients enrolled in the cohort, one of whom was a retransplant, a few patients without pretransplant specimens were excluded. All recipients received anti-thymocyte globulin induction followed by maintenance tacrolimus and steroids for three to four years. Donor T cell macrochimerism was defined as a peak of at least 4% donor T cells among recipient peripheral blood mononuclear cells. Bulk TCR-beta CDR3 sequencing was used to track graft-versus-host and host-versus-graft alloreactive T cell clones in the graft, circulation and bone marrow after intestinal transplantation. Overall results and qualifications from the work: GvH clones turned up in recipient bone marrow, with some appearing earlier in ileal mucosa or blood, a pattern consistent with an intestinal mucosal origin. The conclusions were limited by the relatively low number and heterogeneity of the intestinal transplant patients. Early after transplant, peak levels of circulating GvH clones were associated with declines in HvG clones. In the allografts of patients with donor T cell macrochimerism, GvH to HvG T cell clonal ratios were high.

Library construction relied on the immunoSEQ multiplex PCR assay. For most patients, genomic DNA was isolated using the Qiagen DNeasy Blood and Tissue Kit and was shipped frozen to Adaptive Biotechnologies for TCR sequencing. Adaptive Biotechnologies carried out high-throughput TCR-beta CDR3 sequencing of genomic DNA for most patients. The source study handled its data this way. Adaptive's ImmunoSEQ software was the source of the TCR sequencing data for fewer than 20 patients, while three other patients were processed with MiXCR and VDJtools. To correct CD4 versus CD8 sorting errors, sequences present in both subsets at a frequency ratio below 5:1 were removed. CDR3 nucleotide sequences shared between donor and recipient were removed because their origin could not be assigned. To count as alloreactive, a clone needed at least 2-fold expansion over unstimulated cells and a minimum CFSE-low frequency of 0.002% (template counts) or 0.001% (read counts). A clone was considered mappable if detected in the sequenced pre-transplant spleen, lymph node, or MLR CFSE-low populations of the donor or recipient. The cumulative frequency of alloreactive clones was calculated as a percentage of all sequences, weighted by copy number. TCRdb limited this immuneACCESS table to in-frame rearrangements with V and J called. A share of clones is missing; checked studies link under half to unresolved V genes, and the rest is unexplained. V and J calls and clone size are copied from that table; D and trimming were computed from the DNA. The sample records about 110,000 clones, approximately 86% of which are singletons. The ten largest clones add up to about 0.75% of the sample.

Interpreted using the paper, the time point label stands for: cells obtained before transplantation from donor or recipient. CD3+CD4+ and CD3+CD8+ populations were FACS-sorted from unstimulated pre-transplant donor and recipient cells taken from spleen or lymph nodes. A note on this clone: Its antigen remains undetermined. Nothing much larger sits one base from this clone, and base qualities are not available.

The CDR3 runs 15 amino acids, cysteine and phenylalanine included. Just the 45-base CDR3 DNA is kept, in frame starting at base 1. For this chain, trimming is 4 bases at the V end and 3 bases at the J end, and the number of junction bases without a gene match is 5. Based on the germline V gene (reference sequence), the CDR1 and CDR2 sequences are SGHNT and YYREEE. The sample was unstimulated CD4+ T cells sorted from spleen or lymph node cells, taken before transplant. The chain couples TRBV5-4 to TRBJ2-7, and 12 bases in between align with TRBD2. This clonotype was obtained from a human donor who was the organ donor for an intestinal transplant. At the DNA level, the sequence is TGTGCCAGCAGCATTGGACTAGCGGGAAGCTACGAGCAGTACTTC. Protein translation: CASSIGLAGSYEQYF.